The 30 T cell receptor beta chains listed next were all sequenced from one sample in a study of T-cell reconstitution after alpha-beta-depleted transplantation in children. Unique molecular identifiers were used to barcode this TCRbeta library. TCRdb processed the PCR reads anew with MiXCR; each CDR3 protein has one entry. Of about 460,000 distinct CDR3 sequences in the sample, 9.5% to 12% were seen once. The sequenced sample was PBMCs, mostly from graft donor cells, obtained 180 days after TCRalphabeta/CD19-depleted stem cell transplant. The receptor source for this set is a female patient under 10 years old who had a stem cell transplant for aplastic anemia, so the T cells may come from the graft donor.

This clonotype was seen a handful of times. The J gene is TRBJ1-4, the V gene TRBV20-1; no clear D. This CDR3 has 13 amino acids. V was shortened by 6 bases and J by 0 bases, with 8 bases between the two germline ends. CDR1 is DFQATT, CDR2 SNEGSKA, per germline (reference sequence). The chain's CDR3 is CSARKATNEKLFF. The CDR3 DNA is TGCAGTGCCAGAAAAGCAACTAATGAAAAACTGTTTTTT.

This clonotype was found a few times. The chain couples TRBV20-1 to TRBJ1-6; D is undetermined. Deletions cut 1 base from V and 7 bases from J, with 11 bases between. Germline lookup yields CDR1 DFQATT and CDR2 SNEGSKA (reference sequence). The CDR3 has 14 residues. CDR3 sequence (DNA): TGCAGTGCTAGAGCACGGTTGCGGAATTCACCCCTCCACTTT. Its protein product is CSARARLRNSPLHF.

Many counts were recorded for this clonotype. The rearrangement uses TRBV29-1 and TRBJ2-7; D is uncertain. V lost 2 bases and J lost 4, with 0 bases in between. This CDR3 has 9 amino acids. Germline lookup yields CDR1 SQVTM and CDR2 ANQGSEA. The CDR3 protein is CSVEYEQYF. As DNA, the CDR3 is TGCAGCGTTGAATACGAGCAGTACTTC.

This clonotype was recorded a few times. The CDR3 DNA reads as TGCGCCAGCAGCTTGGGTACACATCTCAATCAGCCCCAGCATTTT. Amino acids: CASSLGTHLNQPQHF. The chain is built from TRBV5-1 and TRBJ1-5, with unresolved D. Trimming removed 0 bases at V and 3 bases at J, with 10 bases between. CDR1 SGHRS and CDR2 YFSETQ come from the germline V gene. CDR3 size: 15 residues.

This chain uses TRBV6-5 with TRBJ2-1, with no clear D. The CDR3 loop spans 17 amino acids. The germline V gene encodes CDR1 MNHEY and CDR2 SVGAGI. The V and J ends lost 0 bases and 0 bases respectively, with 12 bases between them. CDR3 in DNA: TGTGCCAGCAGTTACTCACCCGTAGCTTACTCCTACAATGAGCAGTTCTTC. The encoded protein is CASSYSPVAYSYNEQFF.

The chain carries TRBV7-2 and TRBJ2-1; TRBD2 might be the D (6 bases). Germline V gene lookup returns CDR1 SGHTA and CDR2 FQGNSA. The CDR3 extends over 15 amino acids. Trimming removed 3 bases at V and 3 bases at J, with 12 bases between. CDR3 nucleotides: TGTGCCAGCAGCTTGGGCGGGACTTTCTACAATGAGCAGTTCTTC. Translated, it gives CASSLGGTFYNEQFF.

At least ten counts were recorded for this clonotype. The J gene is TRBJ1-5, the V gene TRBV6-5, with TRBD1 as a possible D gene (5 bases). V lost 4 bases and J 4 bases, leaving 11 bases between the germline ends. This CDR3 contains 14 residues. The germline CDR1 and CDR2 sequences are MNHEY and SVGAGI. CDR3 DNA: TGTGCCAGCAGTTCGCGCAGGGCTAATCAGCCCCAGCATTTT. Translating it yields CASSSRRANQPQHF.

To note about this clonotype: Because the CDR3's place on the DNA is in doubt, the DNA is left out and the CDR3 is given as listed by TCRdb. The chain carries TRBV18 and TRBJ2-7; no DNA check was done on the table's D call, TRBD1. The length of the CDR3 is 13 amino acids, counting both ends. Germline V CDR1 and CDR2: KGHSH, LQKENI. Here the CDR3 reads CASSTLGLRGQYF.

This sequence joins TRBV4-3 and TRBJ2-7; no clear D gene. Germline assignment: CDR1 LGHNA and CDR2 YSLEER. V gave up 5 bases and J gave up 2 bases, with 16 bases separating them. The length of the CDR3 is 15 residues. CDR3 nucleotides: TGCGCCAGCAGCATGATGATTACCGAGACCTACGAGCAGTACTTC. This translates into CASSMMITETYEQYF.

The chain has TRBV7-8 and TRBJ1-2; D gene uncertain. CDR3 size: 16 residues. The germline V and J ends were trimmed by 1 base and 7 bases, with 19 bases remaining between them. CDR1 and CDR2 (germline): SGHVS, FQNEAQ. The CDR3 loop reads CASSLEGGPVPGGYTF. The CDR3 nucleotides read TGTGCCAGCAGCTTAGAAGGAGGACCGGTGCCAGGTGGCTACACCTTC.

The rearrangement links TRBV19 to TRBJ2-1; 9 nucleotides align to TRBD2. CDR3 size: 15 residues. V trimming: 7 bases; J trimming: 8 bases; junction bases outside the gene matches: 12. Germline V gene lookup returns CDR1 LNHDA and CDR2 SQIVND (reference sequence). The CDR3 region has the DNA TGTGCCAGTAATTATTGGGCTAGCGGGACAGATGAGCAGTTCTTC. Its translation is CASNYWASGTDEQFF. Looking up the rest from reference TRBV19 and TRBJ2-1 gives the full variable domain: DGGITQSPKYLFRKEGQNVTLSCEQNLNHDAMYWYRQDPGQGLRLIYYSQIVNDFQKGDIAEGYSVSREKKESFPLTVTSAQKNPTAFYLCASNYWASGTDEQFFGPGTRLTVL.

The J gene is TRBJ1-1, the V gene TRBV10-3; unclear D gene. Germline V gene sequence: CDR1 ENHRY, CDR2 SYGVKD. V shed 9 bases and J shed 2 bases, with 13 bases lying between them. This CDR3 is built from 13 residues. As DNA, the CDR3 is TGTGCCATGGGAGGCAGGAGAAACACTGAAGCTTTCTTT. This encodes CAMGGRRNTEAFF.

Here the CDR3 DNA reads TGTGCTAGTGGTTTGGGAATAGCGGGAGGGTTAGGTAATGAGCAGTTCTTC. Translation gives CASGLGIAGGLGNEQFF. The gene calls are TRBV12-5 and TRBJ2-1, with 11 nucleotides matching TRBD2. With 1 base clipped from V and 7 bases from J, the junction kept 9 bases outside the gene matches. Germline CDR1 is LGHNT and CDR2 is FRNRAP. This CDR3 region has 17 residues.

This clonotype was counted only a few times. The V gene is TRBV12-3 or TRBV12-4, the J gene TRBJ2-5, with D unresolved. V was pared by 3 bases and J by 1 base, with 9 bases between. The CDR3 contains 14 residues. CDR3 amino acids: CASSFTALQETQYF. CDR3 bases: TGTGCCAGCAGTTTTACGGCCCTCCAAGAGACCCAGTACTTC.

This clonotype was detected a few times. The chain combines TRBV29-1 with TRBJ2-3; 10 bases line up with TRBD1. CDR3 length: 16 residues. Per the germline V gene, CDR1 is SQVTM and CDR2 is ANQGSEA. The J segment lost 2 bases and the V segment lost 7 bases, leaving 12 bases of the junction unmatched. DNA for the CDR3: TGCAGCGCCAATCCGACAGGGGGCTTAGACACAGATACGCAGTATTTT. This translates into CSANPTGGLDTDTQYF.

This clonotype was seen more than once but under ten times. The CDR3 bases are TGCGCCAGCAGCCAAGATATTTTGTATGCGGGAGAGCCCTCCTACAATGAGCAGTTCTTC. It encodes CASSQDILYAGEPSYNEQFF. V gene TRBV4-3 combines with J gene TRBJ2-1; 7 bases are a match to TRBD2. Germline V gene sequence: CDR1 LGHNA, CDR2 YSLEER. J was trimmed by 0 bases and V by 0 bases; bases with no gene match: 14. The CDR3 extends over 20 amino acids.

V is TRBV20-1 and J is TRBJ2-7; 7 nucleotides match TRBD2. J was trimmed by 0 bases and V by 7 bases; bases with no gene match: 6. CDR1 DFQATT and CDR2 SNEGSKA come from the germline V gene (reference sequence). This CDR3 spans 13 amino acids. CDR3: CSVSGGSSYEQYV. CDR3 bases: TGCAGTGTATCCGGGGGGAGCTCCTACGAGCAGTACGTC.

This clonotype was picked up many times. V gene TRBV20-1 combines with J gene TRBJ2-1, with a weak D call TRBD2 (6 bases). Germline V gene sequence: CDR1 DFQATT, CDR2 SNEGSKA (reference sequence). CDR3 length: 14 amino acids. Trimming pared 1 base from V and 9 bases from J, leaving 16 bases between. The CDR3 loop is CSARVLGGSGEQFF. As DNA, the CDR3 is TGCAGTGCTAGAGTCCTCGGGGGAAGCGGTGAGCAGTTCTTC.

This chain links TRBV5-5 with TRBJ2-7, with D possibly TRBD2 on 7 matching bases. The ends were cut back, 4 bases at V and 3 bases at J, with 17 bases in the middle. The CDR3 runs to 15 residues. Germline V gene lookup returns CDR1 SGHKS and CDR2 YYEKEE (reference sequence). The CDR3 DNA sequence: TGTGCCAGCAGCCCAGAAGGGGAGGGACACTACGAGCAGTACTTC. Amino acids: CASSPEGEGHYEQYF.

A few counts support this clonotype. The chain couples TRBV11-2 to TRBJ1-2, with D hard to call. This CDR3 spans 13 amino acids. Germline CDR1 reads SGHAT; CDR2 reads FQNNGV. V lost 0 bases to trimming and J lost 4 bases, with 6 bases between them. The CDR3 is CASSLDARYGYTF. CDR3 sequence (DNA): TGTGCCAGCAGCTTAGACGCCCGCTATGGCTACACCTTC.

This clonotype was observed once. One base away lies a much larger clone, so this may be a sequencing read error. V is TRBV29-1 and J is TRBJ1-5, with D perhaps TRBD1 (5 bases). CDR1 and CDR2 (germline): SQVTM, ANQGSEA. V lost 6 bases and J 0 bases, leaving 12 bases between the germline ends. This CDR3 has 14 residues. The CDR3 region has the DNA TGCAGCGTAGCAGAGGGGAATAGCAATCAGCCCCAGCATTTT. Its translation: CSVAEGNSNQPQHF.

The gene calls are TRBV29-1 and TRBJ2-5, with TRBD2 as a possible D gene (5 bases). V lost 3 bases, J lost 5 bases, and 13 bases lay in between. This CDR3 region has 13 residues. The germline V gene has CDR1 SQVTM and CDR2 ANQGSEA. The CDR3 sequence: CSVDTGLRETQYF. DNA for the CDR3: TGCAGCGTTGATACCGGACTTCGGGAGACCCAGTACTTC.

Many counts were recorded for this clonotype. J is TRBJ2-2 and V is TRBV7-2; D not resolved. Between the trimmed V and J ends, which lost 1 base and 5 bases, there was a span of 8 bases. The CDR3 extends over 14 amino acids. From germline, CDR1 is SGHTA and CDR2 FQGNSA. CDR3 bases: TGTGCCAGCAGCTTAGGGTATGGGACCGGGGAGCTGTTTTTT. Translated: CASSLGYGTGELFF.

This clonotype was seen only a few times. The genes are TRBV12-3 or TRBV12-4 and TRBJ1-1; no firm D call. The CDR3 has 13 residues. Trimming removed 2 bases at V and 7 bases at J, with 11 bases between. The CDR3 loop reads CASSLQVFGEAFF. CDR3 sequence (DNA): TGTGCCAGCAGTTTACAGGTTTTTGGTGAAGCTTTCTTT.

This clonotype has more than one count but fewer than ten. The V gene is TRBV20-1, the J gene TRBJ1-1; D unclear. Germline V gene sequence: CDR1 DFQATT, CDR2 SNEGSKA (reference sequence). The V gene lost 0 bases and the J gene lost 4 bases, with 18 bases spanning the gap. This CDR3 is 16 amino acids long. The CDR3 loop is CSARDWKGLGITEAFF. The CDR3 nucleotides read TGCAGTGCTAGAGATTGGAAAGGGCTGGGTATCACTGAAGCTTTCTTT.

This clonotype was seen a few times. The chain uses TRBV28 and TRBJ2-1; 10 bases line up with TRBD2. The CDR3 spans 14 residues. Germline V gives CDR1 MDHEN, CDR2 SYDVKM. With V trimmed by 8 bases and J by 10 bases, 11 bases remained unmatched. The CDR3 is CASHDSGRLLEQFF. CDR3 bases: TGTGCCAGCCATGATAGCGGGAGGCTACTCGAGCAGTTCTTC.

The J gene is TRBJ1-2, the V gene TRBV29-1; D perhaps matches TRBD1 (6 bases). The V end was cut by 5 bases, the J end by 4 bases, with 17 bases between. This CDR3 comprises 14 residues. Per germline, CDR1 SQVTM and CDR2 ANQGSEA. CDR3 protein: CSVHRGPYPYGYTF. DNA of the CDR3: TGCAGCGTTCACCGGGGGCCCTACCCCTATGGCTACACCTTC.

The chain is built from TRBV6-2 or TRBV6-3 and TRBJ2-1; D may be TRBD1 (6 bases). Germline assignment: CDR1 MNHEY and CDR2 SVGEGT. This CDR3 is 13 amino acids long. The CDR3 DNA follows: TGTGCTATGGGGGACACAGCCTACAATGAGCAGTTCTTC. It translates to CAMGDTAYNEQFF.

This chain's CDR3 is CASTTSGGLYEQYV. The CDR3 DNA follows: TGTGCCAGCACCACTAGCGGGGGGCTCTACGAGCAGTACGTC. V and J are TRBV21-1 and TRBJ2-7; the D call in the table, TRBD2, was not verified against the DNA. TRBV21-1 is designated a pseudogene. CDR3 length equals 14 residues.

The J gene is TRBJ2-4, the V gene TRBV7-2, with 8 bases fitting TRBD1. The germline CDR1 and CDR2 sequences are SGHTA and FQGNSA. This CDR3 comprises 15 residues. V shed 4 bases, J shed 7 bases, and the junction held 9 bases outside the gene matches. In DNA, the CDR3 is TGTGCCAGCAGCTCGGGCGGCAGGGGGCGGAACATTCAGTACTTC. Its protein product is CASSSGGRGRNIQYF.